These 30 T cell receptor beta chains were all obtained from the same sample, sequenced in a study of early T cells in non-severe SARS-CoV-2 infection. TCRdb used MiXCR to reprocess the 5' RACE reads, holding one entry per CDR3 protein. The table lists some 30,000 distinct CDR3 sequences, 4.5% to 5% of them singletons. The sequenced material came from whole blood. All receptors derive from an adult who was a healthcare worker with PCR-confirmed SARS-CoV-2 infection or an uninfected control (not recorded which).

This clonotype was counted at least ten times. In nucleotides, the CDR3 is TGTGCCAGCAGCAACGGACAGGCCCAAGAGACCCAGTACTTC. It is translated as CASSNGQAQETQYF. The rearrangement uses TRBV5-4 and TRBJ2-5; 7 nucleotides agree with TRBD1. This CDR3 has 14 residues. The germline V gene has CDR1 SGHNT and CDR2 YYREEE (reference sequence). The V gene end was trimmed by 4 bases and the J gene end by 1 base; junction bases not matched to a gene: 4.

This clonotype has a handful of counts. V usage is TRBV6-1 and J usage is TRBJ2-1; 8 nucleotides align to TRBD1. The CDR3 runs 15 residues. CDR1 and CDR2 (germline): MNHNS, SASEGT. The V gene end was trimmed by 4 bases and the J gene end by 3 bases; junction bases not matched to a gene: 5. This CDR3 is CASSGQGAGYNEQFF. CDR3 nucleotide sequence: TGTGCCAGCAGTGGCCAGGGGGCCGGCTACAATGAGCAGTTCTTC.

This clonotype was found many times. The chain employs TRBV7-2 and TRBJ1-5; D is possibly TRBD1 (5 bases). V was shortened by 2 bases and J by 4 bases, with 12 bases between the two germline ends. The CDR3 sequence is 15 residues long. Germline values: CDR1 SGHTA, CDR2 FQGNSA. CDR3: CASSLFGGGNQPQHF. Here the CDR3 DNA reads TGTGCCAGCAGCTTATTTGGCGGGGGTAATCAGCCCCAGCATTTT.

This clonotype was observed a few times. The J gene is TRBJ2-5, the V gene TRBV7-6; TRBD1 might be the D (6 bases). V dropped 3 bases and J dropped 0 bases, with 20 bases sitting between them. Germline V gives CDR1 SGHVS, CDR2 FNYEAQ. The CDR3 sequence is 18 residues long. The chain's CDR3 is CASSFLTHLQGNQETQYF. The CDR3 DNA reads as TGTGCCAGCAGCTTTCTGACCCACCTCCAGGGGAACCAAGAGACCCAGTACTTC.

The sample holds a few counts of this clonotype. This chain connects TRBV11-2 to TRBJ2-5; D gene ambiguous. The V gene's germline CDR1 is SGHAT and CDR2 FQNNGV. V was trimmed by 3 bases and J by 5 bases, leaving 13 bases between them. This CDR3 region has 14 residues. In nucleotides, the CDR3 is TGTGCCAGCAGCTTTGTGCCTCGTCGGGAGACCCAGTACTTC. It specifies CASSFVPRRETQYF.

This clonotype came up a few times. This chain joins TRBV9 and TRBJ2-5; maybe TRBD2 (6 bases). CDR1 is SGDLS and CDR2 is YYNGEE in the germline V gene. The CDR3 runs 13 residues. V was shortened by 0 bases and J by 5 bases, with 8 bases between the two germline ends. The CDR3 region has the DNA TGTGCCAGCAGCGTAGCCGGGGGTGAGACCCAGTACTTC. Its protein is CASSVAGGETQYF.

This clonotype has only a few counts. CDR3 residues: CASSSTPTGRNTEAFF. DNA for the CDR3: TGTGCCAGCAGTTCTACCCCCACCGGGAGGAACACTGAAGCTTTCTTT. J is TRBJ1-1 and V is TRBV27, with D unclear. The germline V gene has CDR1 MNHEY and CDR2 SMNVEV (reference sequence). Trimming stripped 4 bases from V and 1 base from J, with 16 bases between. The length of the CDR3 is 16 residues.

This clonotype was seen ten or more times. The chain couples TRBV7-2 to TRBJ1-5; tentatively, D is TRBD1 (6 bases). Germline CDR1 reads SGHTA; CDR2 reads FQGNSA. This CDR3 region has 15 residues. Trimming stripped 1 base from V and 5 bases from J, with 12 bases between. The CDR3 reads CASSLDSGGDQPQHF. In nucleotides, the CDR3 is TGTGCCAGCAGCTTAGATTCGGGGGGCGATCAGCCCCAGCATTTT.

The rearrangement joins TRBV20-1 to TRBJ2-1, with a weak D call TRBD1 (5 bases). V was trimmed by 0 bases and J by 7 bases, leaving 10 bases between them. This CDR3 has 13 amino acids. From germline, CDR1 is DFQATT and CDR2 SNEGSKA (reference sequence). The CDR3 sequence: CSAREPGRNEQFF. The DNA for the CDR3 is TGCAGTGCTAGAGAACCAGGGCGGAATGAGCAGTTCTTC.

This clonotype was observed many times. The chain couples TRBV5-1 to TRBJ2-1, with D unresolved. Germline V lookup: CDR1 SGHRS, CDR2 YFSETQ. The V end lost 1 base, the J end lost 5 bases, and 13 bases lay between the germline ends. The length of the CDR3 is 15 residues. The CDR3 spells CASSLRAQTHNEQFF. The CDR3 coding sequence is TGCGCCAGCAGCTTGAGGGCGCAAACCCACAATGAGCAGTTCTTC.

This clonotype was counted at least ten times. The V call is TRBV6-6, the J call TRBJ2-5; no clear D. CDR1 is MNHNY and CDR2 is SVGAGI in the germline V gene (reference sequence). V dropped 0 bases and J dropped 5 bases, with 16 bases sitting between them. This CDR3 is built from 16 residues. In nucleotides, the CDR3 is TGTGCCAGCAGTTACTCCCGGTCCGGCGGTCGCGAGACCCAGTACTTC. It codes for CASSYSRSGGRETQYF.

This clonotype has ten or more counts. The CDR3 reads CASSQDDTAYEQYF. CDR3 DNA sequence: TGTGCCAGCAGCCAAGATGATACAGCCTACGAGCAGTACTTC. The V and J genes are TRBV3-1 and TRBJ2-7; D uncertain. CDR1 and CDR2 from the germline V gene are LGHDT and YNNKEL (reference sequence). V was cut by 0 bases and J by 2 bases, with 8 bases left in between. This CDR3 has 14 amino acids.

Only a few counts were recorded for this clonotype. V is TRBV20-1 and J is TRBJ1-5, with D possibly TRBD1 on 5 matching bases. This CDR3 has 13 residues. Germline V gene data show CDR1 as DFQATT and CDR2 as SNEGSKA (reference sequence). Trimming pared 6 bases from V and 6 bases from J, leaving 15 bases between. CDR3 nucleotides: TGCAGTGCCCCGACCCAGGGCGGTCAGCCCCAGCATTTT. This codes for CSAPTQGGQPQHF.

This clonotype has a handful of counts. This chain joins TRBV14 and TRBJ1-4; D uncertain. V was pared by 0 bases and J by 8 bases, with 13 bases between. The CDR3 is made up of 15 amino acids. Germline lookup yields CDR1 SGHDN and CDR2 FVKESK. This CDR3 reads CASSQDPGRSEKLFF. The CDR3 bases are TGTGCCAGCAGCCAAGATCCCGGGAGGTCGGAAAAACTGTTTTTT.

The table lists this clonotype with many counts. The chain links TRBV19 to TRBJ2-1, with 10 bases matching TRBD2. This CDR3 has 15 amino acids. V shed 2 bases and J 8 bases; nucleotides not matched to a gene: 6. Germline lookup yields CDR1 LNHDA and CDR2 SQIVND (reference sequence). CDR3 DNA sequence: TGTGCCAGTAGTATACTCAGCGGGGGGGCGCATGAGCAGTTCTTC. It yields the protein CASSILSGGAHEQFF.

This clonotype was observed at least ten times. V gene TRBV10-3 combines with J gene TRBJ1-2, with a tentative D call TRBD1 (5 bases). From germline, CDR1 is ENHRY and CDR2 SYGVKD. The CDR3 spans 12 residues. The germline V and J ends were trimmed by 6 bases and 4 bases, with 9 bases remaining between them. The CDR3 bases are TGTGCCATCAGCGCGGGGGTCTATGGCTACACCTTC. It translates to CAISAGVYGYTF.

There are a few counts of this clonotype. The chain recombines TRBV7-6 with TRBJ2-3, with D perhaps TRBD1 or TRBD2 (5 bases each). Deletions cut 1 base from V and 1 base from J, with 9 bases between. This CDR3 is 15 amino acids long. Germline V gene lookup returns CDR1 SGHVS and CDR2 FNYEAQ. The DNA for the CDR3 is TGTGCCAGCAGCTTAGGGGGGTTTGGCACAGATACGCAGTATTTT. Protein product: CASSLGGFGTDTQYF.

At least ten counts were recorded for this clonotype. This chain links TRBV6-1 with TRBJ1-1; TRBD1 might be the D (5 bases). The V gene's germline CDR1 is MNHNS and CDR2 SASEGT. Trimming left V 7 bases short and J 1 base short, with 13 bases between. This CDR3 comprises 14 residues. CDR3 in amino acids: CASTLGLENTEAFF. The CDR3 nucleotides are TGTGCCAGCACCCTGGGACTCGAGAACACTGAAGCTTTCTTT.

This clonotype was observed many times. The chain employs TRBV11-2 and TRBJ2-4; no reliable D call. Between the trimmed V and J ends, which lost 0 bases and 5 bases, there was a span of 8 bases. From germline, CDR1 is SGHAT and CDR2 FQNNGV. The CDR3 loop spans 14 amino acids. Written as DNA, the CDR3 is TGTGCCAGCAGCTTAGAACCCATCCAAAACATTCAGTACTTC. It is translated as CASSLEPIQNIQYF. The whole variable domain, remainder taken from reference TRBV11-2 and TRBJ2-4, is EAGVAQSPRYKIIEKRQSVAFWCNPISGHATLYWYQQILGQGPKLLIQFQNNGVVDDSQLPKDRFSAERLKGVDSTLKIQPAKLEDSAVYLCASSLEPIQNIQYFGAGTRLSVL.

This clonotype was found many times. V is TRBV7-2 and J is TRBJ2-1; D possibly corresponds to TRBD2 (5 bases). The CDR3 is made up of 15 amino acids. Per the germline V gene, CDR1 is SGHTA and CDR2 is FQGNSA. The V end was cut by 4 bases, the J end by 8 bases, with 18 bases between. CDR3: CASSSAGIKDDEQFF. The CDR3 bases are TGTGCCAGCAGCTCCGCCGGGATTAAAGACGATGAGCAGTTCTTC.

Ten or more counts support this clonotype. CDR3 nucleotide sequence: TGTGCCAGCAGCACGATTCCGGACAGGGGGCGAGAAAAACTGTTTTTT. Protein sequence: CASSTIPDRGREKLFF. The V gene is TRBV7-9, the J gene TRBJ1-4; 11 nucleotides match TRBD1. CDR3 length: 16 residues. In germline, CDR1 is SEHNR, CDR2 FQNEAQ (reference sequence). Trimming cost V 5 bases and J 8 bases; bases outside gene matches: 10.

This clonotype was seen ten or more times. The rearrangement links TRBV6-1 to TRBJ2-5, with 10 positions matching TRBD2. V lost 3 bases to trimming and J lost 1 base; unmatched junction nucleotides: 2. The CDR3 is made up of 15 amino acids. CDR1 MNHNS and CDR2 SASEGT come from the germline V gene. The CDR3 loop reads CASSELAGGQETQYF. The CDR3, as DNA: TGTGCCAGCAGTGAGTTAGCGGGGGGCCAAGAGACCCAGTACTTC.

Many counts were recorded for this clonotype. The chain has TRBV5-6 and TRBJ1-5; 7 bases line up with TRBD1. The CDR3 runs 17 residues. After removal of 0 bases from V and 0 bases from J, the junction contained 6 bases not matched to a gene. Germline V gene sequence: CDR1 SGHDT, CDR2 YYEEEE. The CDR3 protein is CASSLGDSPYSNQPQHF. The DNA of the CDR3 is TGTGCCAGCAGCTTGGGGGACAGTCCTTATAGCAATCAGCCCCAGCATTTT.

The sample holds many counts of this clonotype. V is TRBV7-8 and J is TRBJ1-6; D not certain. Between the trimmed V and J ends, which lost 5 bases and 4 bases, there was a span of 18 bases. In germline, CDR1 is SGHVS, CDR2 FQNEAQ. The CDR3 is made up of 17 amino acids. CDR3 DNA: TGTGCCAGCAGCGTGGACCAGGATCGACTTTATAATTCACCCCTCCACTTT. Its protein is CASSVDQDRLYNSPLHF.

This clonotype has ten or more counts. The chain is built from TRBV4-3 and TRBJ2-7; 7 bases line up with TRBD1. V shed 0 bases and J 2 bases; nucleotides not matched to a gene: 7. Looked up from germline, CDR1 is LGHNA and CDR2 is YSLEER. This CDR3 contains 16 residues. DNA for the CDR3: TGCGCCAGCAGCCAAGACGCGACAGGGAATACCTACGAGCAGTACTTC. Its protein product is CASSQDATGNTYEQYF.

This clonotype has at least ten counts. This chain joins TRBV19 and TRBJ2-1, with D unresolved. With 3 bases removed from V and 0 bases from J, the gap between germline ends came to 9 bases. The CDR3 loop spans 15 amino acids. CDR1 is LNHDA, CDR2 SQIVND, per germline (reference sequence). This chain's CDR3 is CASSISTLSYNEQFF. The DNA of the CDR3 is TGTGCCAGTAGTATCTCCACCCTCTCCTACAATGAGCAGTTCTTC.

This clonotype was picked up many times. This chain joins TRBV5-6 and TRBJ2-1; D may be TRBD1 (6 bases). In germline, CDR1 is SGHDT, CDR2 YYEEEE. The CDR3 runs 13 residues. Trimming removed 5 bases from V and 6 bases from J, with 12 bases in between. CDR3 coding DNA: TGTGCCAGCAGGGGGGCAGGTCGCAATGAGCAGTTCTTC. Amino acid sequence: CASRGAGRNEQFF.

This clonotype showed up many times. CDR3: CASRVLAGGTDTQYF. In DNA form, the CDR3 reads TGTGCCAGCAGGGTACTAGCGGGAGGCACAGATACGCAGTATTTT. The rearrangement joins TRBV2 to TRBJ2-3; 11 nucleotides line up with TRBD2. This CDR3 is 15 amino acids long. Losses at the gene ends were 6 bases for V and 1 base for J; bases not matched to a gene: 3. Germline lookup yields CDR1 SNHLY and CDR2 FYNNEI.

The gene calls are TRBV19 and TRBJ2-2; D not certain. V lost 7 bases and J lost 5, with 14 bases in between. The CDR3 length is 14 residues. Germline CDR1 and CDR2: LNHDA and SQIVND (reference sequence). The chain's CDR3 is CASTSPPYTGELFF. The CDR3 nucleotides read TGTGCCAGTACCTCCCCCCCATATACCGGGGAGCTGTTTTTT. Together with reference TRBV19 and TRBJ2-2, the CDR3 gives the full variable domain: DGGITQSPKYLFRKEGQNVTLSCEQNLNHDAMYWYRQDPGQGLRLIYYSQIVNDFQKGDIAEGYSVSREKKESFPLTVTSAQKNPTAFYLCASTSPPYTGELFFGEGSRLTVL.

This clonotype has ten or more counts. This rearrangement joins TRBV6-2 or TRBV6-3 to TRBJ2-7; D remains ambiguous. The CDR3 has 13 residues. With 0 bases removed from V and 6 bases from J, the gap between germline ends came to 9 bases. The V gene's germline CDR1 is MNHEY and CDR2 SVGEGT. CDR3 sequence (DNA): TGTGCCAGCAGTTACTCGAGAAGTGCCGAGCAGTACTTC. Translating gives CASSYSRSAEQYF.